This T cell receptor (beta chain) is from a study of blood T cells in healthy people across ages. Points from the study as a whole: Among long-lived donors, naive CD4+ cells were more numerous and diversity higher than in aged donors. Across the age range, TCR beta diversity per million T cells fell in a roughly linear way.

Deletions cut 5 bases from V and 13 bases from J, with 21 bases between. This CDR3 is built from 14 residues. Germline loops: CDR1 MDHEN, CDR2 SYDVKM. For the second PCR, which ran for about 6 to 11 cycles, a sample-barcoded 5' primer and a J-beta primer mix were used. Each of the cDNA molecules was tagged by a template-switch adaptor with 12 random nucleotides. Each CDR3 protein is one row after TCRdb ran MiXCR on the 5' RACE reads. The repertoire holds 790,000 or so distinct CDR3 sequences, about 45% seen once, with 15% to 20% in the top ten. About this clonotype itself: Its antigen remains unknown.

The V and J genes are TRBV28 and TRBJ2-1; D possibly uses TRBD1 or TRBD2 (5 bases each). Material for sequencing was blood. This clonotype was obtained from a man of 80 years or more in good health. CDR3 amino acids: CASSGTPIRETQFF. The CDR3 DNA reads TGTGCCAGCAGTGGGACCCCAATCAGAGAGACCCAGTTCTTC.